This is a list of T cell receptor beta chains from one sample in a study of T cell repertoires in cytomegalovirus infection. TCRdb called the reads again in MiXCR, with one record for every CDR3 protein. In the table there are 680,000 or so distinct CDR3 sequences, 35% of which are singletons. What was sequenced was PBMCs. These receptors were obtained from a human donor in good health (CMV status not recorded). Some clones in this sample may be carry-over from other donors' samples. Each CDR3 is given with its conserved first and last residue. The D gene is left open where the match is weak. Only part of the rows carry a size: once, few, many, or a class if the clone is expanded.

TRBV7-8	TRBJ1-5	.	many	CASSSRRGPYPPQHF	TGTGCCAGCAGCAGCCGCCGGGGCCCCTATCCGCCCCAGCATTTT
TRBV28	TRBJ2-7	.	.	CASSTIRPYEQYF	TGTGCCAGCAGCACTATCCGACCCTACGAGCAGTACTTC
TRBV28	TRBJ1-1	.	.	CASSSFFGTEAFF	TGTGCCAGCAGTAGCTTCTTCGGCACTGAAGCTTTCTTT
TRBV11-2	TRBJ2-5	.	.	CASSHQGEETQYF	TGTGCCAGCAGCCACCAGGGAGAAGAGACCCAGTACTTC
TRBV28	TRBJ2-7	TRBD1	few	CASSRTGRIEEQYF	TGTGCCAGCAGTCGGACAGGGCGTATAGAGGAGCAGTACTTC
TRBV24-1	TRBJ2-2	TRBD2	.	CATSSGGSGSGTGELFF	TGTGCCACCAGCTCCGGGGGTAGCGGGAGCGGCACCGGGGAGCTGTTTTTT
TRBV5-6	TRBJ2-7	.	few	CASSYSPDEQYF	TGTGCCAGCAGCTATTCCCCGGACGAGCAGTACTTC
TRBV6-6	TRBJ1-2	.	.	CASSYSMAGKKHRPNYGYTF	TGTGCCAGCAGTTACTCGATGGCCGGAAAGAAACACCGACCGAACTATGGCTACACCTTC
TRBV12-3/TRBV12-4	TRBJ1-5	.	.	CASVGGENRGNQPQHF	TGTGCCAGCGTGGGCGGGGAGAACCGGGGCAATCAGCCCCAGCATTTT
TRBV20-1	TRBJ2-3	TRBD2	.	CSARDVLAGTDTQYF	TGCAGTGCTAGAGATGTACTAGCGGGGACAGATACGCAGTATTTT
TRBV19	TRBJ1-2	.	few	CASRPRGGGPNYGYTF	TGTGCCAGCCGCCCTAGGGGGGGAGGACCGAACTATGGCTACACCTTC
TRBV28	TRBJ2-3	.	few	CASSLRGRGRTDTQYF	TGTGCCAGCAGTTTACGGGGTCGTGGGCGGACAGATACGCAGTATTTT
TRBV19	TRBJ1-6	.	.	CASKSGTTSPNSPLHF	TGTGCCAGCAAATCCGGGACCACAAGCCCCAATTCACCCCTCCACTTT
TRBV28	TRBJ1-6	TRBD1	.	CASSTGGSYNSPLHF	TGTGCCAGCAGTACAGGGGGCTCCTATAATTCACCCCTCCACTTT
TRBV7-6	TRBJ1-1	TRBD1	few	CASSSRQGRSEAFF	TGTGCCAGCAGCTCCCGACAGGGTCGGTCTGAAGCTTTCTTT
TRBV5-3	TRBJ1-1	.	.	CASLSTGTEAFF	TGTGCCAGCCTCTCGACTGGCACTGAAGCTTTCTTT
TRBV4-1	TRBJ2-7	.	few	CASSQEWGRTSYTQYF	TGCGCCAGCAGCCAAGAGTGGGGAAGGACTTCGTATACGCAGTACTTC
TRBV7-2	TRBJ1-2	.	.	CASSFSTLGYGYTF	TGTGCCAGCAGCTTTAGTACCCTTGGGTATGGCTACACCTTC
TRBV28	TRBJ1-6	.	.	CASSSEGQGHSPLQF	TGTGCCAGCAGTTCGGAAGGCCAGGGTCATTCACCCCTCCAATTT
TRBV11-2	TRBJ2-1	TRBD2	.	CASSWGLAGEEDESYNEQFF	TGTGCCAGCAGCTGGGGACTAGCGGGAGAGGAAGACGAATCCTACAATGAGCAGTTCTTC
TRBV2	TRBJ2-7	TRBD1	.	CASSTSGTGAYEQYF	TGTGCCAGCAGCACCTCAGGGACAGGCGCCTACGAGCAGTACTTC
TRBV28	TRBJ2-2	.	few	CASSFQTNTGELFF	TGTGCCAGCAGTTTTCAGACGAACACCGGGGAGCTGTTTTTT
TRBV28	TRBJ1-3	.	many	CASSISGNTIYF	TGTGCCAGCAGTATTTCTGGAAACACCATATATTTT
TRBV7-8	TRBJ2-3	.	many	CASSPLGGTDTQYF	TGTGCCAGCAGCCCCCTGGGTGGCACAGATACGCAGTATTTT
TRBV12-3/TRBV12-4	TRBJ2-7	TRBD1	.	CASSSRQGRQYEQYF	TGTGCCAGCAGTTCTAGACAGGGTCGGCAATACGAGCAGTACTTC
TRBV10-3	TRBJ2-2	TRBD1	.	CAISTDRVETGELFF	TGTGCCATCAGCACGGACAGGGTAGAAACCGGGGAGCTGTTTTTT
TRBV6-2/TRBV6-3	TRBJ2-1	.	.	CASSYRPYNEQFF	TGTGCCAGCAGTTACCGCCCTTACAATGAGCAGTTCTTC
TRBV19	TRBJ2-1	TRBD2	.	CASSAGRLAGYYNEQFF	TGTGCCAGTAGTGCAGGAAGACTAGCGGGATACTACAATGAGCAGTTCTTC
TRBV7-2	TRBJ2-1	.	few	CASSLSTLNEQFF	TGTGCCAGCAGCTTATCTACTCTCAATGAGCAGTTCTTC
TRBV2	TRBJ1-5	TRBD1	.	CASSVGQGARQPQHF	TGTGCCAGCAGTGTGGGACAGGGGGCGCGGCAGCCCCAGCATTTT
TRBV19	TRBJ2-1	.	.	CASSRSGLQGNEQFF	TGTGCCAGTAGTAGATCAGGTCTTCAGGGGAATGAGCAGTTCTTC
TRBV29-1	TRBJ1-4	.	.	CSVELGTGTEKLFF	TGCAGCGTTGAATTGGGGACTGGGACGGAAAAACTGTTTTTT
TRBV7-2	TRBJ1-1	.	many	CASSLVGGSGNTEAFF	TGTGCCAGCAGCTTAGTTGGGGGTTCGGGAAACACTGAAGCTTTCTTT
TRBV5-1	TRBJ2-5	TRBD1	.	CASSTRDGTGAPRTQYF	TGCGCCAGCAGCACACGAGACGGGACAGGGGCCCCAAGGACCCAGTACTTC
TRBV28	TRBJ1-2	.	.	CASSSDRRYGYTF	TGTGCCAGCAGTTCCGACCGGCGTTATGGCTACACCTTC
TRBV11-3	TRBJ2-4	.	.	CASSLQPGQNKNIQYF	TGTGCCAGCAGCTTGCAACCCGGACAGAACAAAAACATTCAGTACTTC
TRBV7-9	TRBJ1-5	.	few	CASSLVGAGDSNQPQHF	TGTGCCAGCAGCTTAGTTGGGGCCGGGGATAGCAATCAGCCCCAGCATTTT
TRBV19	TRBJ2-2	.	once	CASSQIRGTDTGELFF	TGTGCCAGTAGCCAAATCAGGGGTACGGACACCGGGGAGCTGTTTTTT
TRBV20-1	TRBJ1-3	.	.	CSAINRASGNTIYF	TGCAGTGCTATTAACAGGGCCTCTGGAAACACCATATATTTT
TRBV7-4	TRBJ1-2	.	.	CASSIGGVYAGGYTF	TGTGCCAGCAGCATAGGGGGTGTATACGCAGGTGGCTACACCTTC
TRBV11-2	TRBJ2-7	.	.	CASSFGGAQYF	TGTGCCAGCAGCTTTGGGGGCGCGCAGTACTTC
TRBV9	TRBJ1-3	TRBD1	.	CASSEPLGQDHSGNTIYF	TGTGCCAGCAGCGAACCACTGGGACAGGACCACTCTGGAAACACCATATATTTT
TRBV5-1	TRBJ2-1	TRBD1	.	CASSLAGTGAEQFF	TGCGCCAGCAGCTTGGCCGGGACAGGGGCTGAGCAGTTCTTC
TRBV12-3/TRBV12-4	TRBJ1-3	.	few	CASSLMGGGGNTIYF	TGTGCCAGCAGTTTAATGGGAGGCGGCGGAAACACCATATATTTT
TRBV28	TRBJ2-4	.	.	CASSIQGGTKNIQYF	TGTGCCAGCAGCATACAGGGGGGGACCAAAAACATTCAGTACTTC
TRBV7-2	TRBJ2-1	.	.	CASSISSSSYNEQFF	TGTGCCAGCAGCATTAGCTCTAGCTCCTACAATGAGCAGTTCTTC
TRBV7-9	TRBJ2-1	.	.	CASSSTSLRLSYNEQFF	TGTGCCAGCAGTTCGACTAGTTTAAGGCTCTCCTACAATGAGCAGTTCTTC
TRBV7-6	TRBJ2-7	.	.	CASSQTGKYEQNF	TGTGCCAGCAGTCAAACAGGAAAATACGAGCAGAACTTC
TRBV7-8	TRBJ1-2	.	many	CASSLAGRENTF	TGTGCCAGCAGCTTAGCGGGCAGGGAAAACACCTTC
TRBV6-2/TRBV6-3	TRBJ2-3	.	few	CASSYVLGASTDTQYF	TGTGCCAGCAGTTACGTCTTGGGGGCGAGCACAGATACGCAGTATTTT